This T cell receptor (beta chain) was recovered during a study of regulatory T cells in long-lasting Graves disease. Study-level background: Antithyroid drugs had been given to newly diagnosed Graves' patients for under 3 months.

Many counts were recorded for this clonotype. Arm-PCR of CDR3 regions with iRepertoire HTBI primers generated TCR beta libraries. TCRdb analysed the multiplex PCR reads with MiXCR anew, one entry per CDR3 protein. The sample has a few hundred thousand distinct CDR3 sequences, roughly 12% seen once. The time point denotes: newly diagnosed GD, antithyroid drugs for less than 3 months. Isolated PBMC RNA provided the starting material for the TCR library. Trimming removed 3 bases from V and 5 bases from J, with 15 bases in between. There are 15 residues in the CDR3. These data are also associated with another study on T cells in Graves' hyperthyroidism and ophthalmopathy.

This sequence was found in a woman between 18 and 30 years old with Graves disease. This specimen consisted of peripheral blood mononuclear cells (PBMCs), obtained at new diagnosis, from a patient treated with antithyroid drugs. The J gene is TRBJ2-3, the V gene TRBV12-3 or TRBV12-4; D possibly matches TRBD1 or TRBD2 (6 bases each). The CDR3 reads CASSFQSGAGDTQYF. CDR3 DNA: TGTGCCAGCAGTTTTCAGTCGGGGGCGGGAGATACGCAGTATTTT.